The present T cell receptor (beta chain) was sequenced within a study of cytomegalovirus exposure and HLA in healthy donors. Study-wide context: There were some 120 million unique TCR beta sequences, drawn from around 180 million T cells, in an earlier analysis.

Concerning this clone itself: The antigen is unknown. Additional DNA sequences in this sample encode the identical CDR3.

Study observations and caveats: An assumption of roughly uniform sequencing depth across donors underlay the presence/absence analyses.

The PCR ran on 60 Vbeta and 13 Jbeta primers. Generated by immunoSEQ multiplex PCR, the TCRdb table keeps only in-frame clones and is missing some. The table includes about 100,000 clones, 79% detected once. This TCR derives from a woman in her thirties or forties in good health and CMV-seronegative. The sequenced sample was PBMCs.

Here the CDR3 reads CASSLGGRGNEQFF. DNA of the CDR3: TGTGCCAGCAGCTTAGGAGGCAGGGGTAATGAGCAGTTCTTC. This sequence joins TRBV7-2 and TRBJ2-1; D possibly corresponds to TRBD1 (6 bases). Trimming removed 1 base at V and 7 bases at J, with 11 bases between. The CDR3 consists of 14 residues. Germline V lookup: CDR1 SGHTA, CDR2 FQGNSA.